Presented here are 9 T cell receptor beta chains from one specimen sequenced in a study of tumor and adjacent non-tumor tissue in lung cancer. This sample's RNA came from whole unsorted tissue. Distant lung tissue was collected more than 3 cm away from the tumor edge. TCRbeta libraries were built with three rounds of nested PCR, modified from ARM-PCR. TCRdb used MiXCR to reprocess the multiplex PCR reads, holding one entry per CDR3 protein. The sample holds under 85,000 distinct CDR3 sequences; over 65% are singletons and the top ten take less than 50%. The material sequenced was distant non-tumor lung tissue. The receptors derive from an older man with non-small cell lung cancer.

As to this clonotype: An end of the junction differs from the germline gene, which may be a read error. The chain joins TRBV5-1 to TRBJ1-4, with TRBD1 matching over 7 bases. CDR3 length: 17 amino acids. From germline, CDR1 is SGHRS and CDR2 YFSETQ. The CDR3 nucleotides are TGCGCCATCAGCCTCTACGGTGGGACAGCAACTAATGAAGAACTGTTTTTT. Translation gives CAISLYGGTATNEELFF.

As concerns this clonotype: One end of the junction is discordant with germline, which a read error may explain. The chain uses TRBV4-1 and TRBJ2-1; tentative D call: TRBD1 (6 bases). The CDR3 is made up of 14 amino acids. Germline values: CDR1 MGHRA, CDR2 YSYEKL. DNA of the CDR3: TGCGCCAGCAGTCAAGGGGGATTTCTCAATGTGCAGTTCTTC. This codes for CASSQGGFLNVQFF.

A remark on this clonotype: The CDR3 does not close with the conserved phenylalanine or tryptophan, likely indicating a read error. This chain connects TRBV6-2 or TRBV6-3 to TRBJ2-1; no reliable D call. This CDR3 contains 12 residues. CDR1 and CDR2 from the germline V gene are MNHEY and SVGEGT. The CDR3 loop reads CASSYVVGEQFI. The CDR3 nucleotides are TGCGCCAGCAGTTACGTCGTTGGCGAGCAGTTCATC.

This chain links TRBV12-3 or TRBV12-4 with TRBJ2-7; D is tentatively TRBD1 or TRBD2 (5 bases each). Deletions cut 1 base from V and 3 bases from J, with 10 bases between. There are 14 residues in the CDR3. The CDR3 region is CASSLERGIYEQYF. The CDR3 region has the DNA TGTGCCAGCAGTTTAGAACGGGGCATCTACGAGCAGTACTTC.

The gene calls are TRBV6-6 and TRBJ2-5; D tentatively reads TRBD1 or TRBD2 (5 bases each). V was clipped by 5 bases and J by 5 bases, with 12 bases between them. CDR1 is MNHNY and CDR2 is SVGAGI in the germline V gene (reference sequence). The CDR3 is 13 amino acids. The CDR3: CASSHVRGETQYF. The CDR3 DNA reads as TGTGCCAGCAGTCACGTGAGGGGCGAGACCCAGTACTTC.

The chain uses TRBV6-6 and TRBJ1-2; 8 positions match TRBD1. Germline V gene lookup returns CDR1 MNHNY and CDR2 SVGAGI (reference sequence). The CDR3 sequence is 15 residues long. V shed 6 bases, J shed 6 bases, and the junction held 12 bases outside the gene matches. The CDR3 DNA reads TGTGCCAGCAGCCACCGGGCAGGGACAGGTGATGGCTACACCTTC. Residues: CASSHRAGTGDGYTF.

This clonotype was picked up a small number of times. Mismatch with germline at one junction end may stem from a read error. This chain connects TRBV4-1 to TRBJ1-2, with 9 bases lining up with TRBD1. This CDR3 contains 15 residues. Germline CDR1 and CDR2: MGHRA and YSYEKL. The CDR3 nucleotides read TGTGCCAACAGCCGCGCGGGACAGGGTTTTGATGGCTACACCTTC. It yields the protein CANSRAGQGFDGYTF.

As to this clonotype: The germline gene is not matched at one end of the junction; a read error may be the cause. V is TRBV12-3 or TRBV12-4 and J is TRBJ2-3, with D maybe TRBD1 (5 bases). The CDR3 is 16 amino acids. Here the CDR3 reads CGSSLGLEGASDTQYF. CDR3 coding DNA: TGTGGCAGCAGTTTGGGCCTGGAAGGGGCGTCAGATACACAGTATTTT.

This clonotype was observed a few times. The junction departs from germline at one end; a sequencing error may be responsible. This chain joins TRBV29-1 and TRBJ2-5, with D possibly TRBD1 on 6 matching bases. This CDR3 is 13 amino acids long. Germline assignment: CDR1 SQVTM and CDR2 ANQGSEA. CDR3 sequence reads: CSVGAGDLGTQYF. CDR3 DNA sequence: TGTAGCGTTGGGGCAGGGGATTTGGGGACCCAGTACTTC.